This T cell receptor (beta chain) is drawn from a study of blood T cell repertoires in COVID-19. In this sample, this clone turned up once. The germline V gene has CDR1 LNHDA and CDR2 SQIVND (reference sequence). The CDR3 runs to 14 residues. Trimming removed 8 bases at V and 0 bases at J, with 13 bases between. Authors' data handling: Reference gene primers were amplified, and this amplification served to estimate nucleated cell counts. Data came from immunoSEQ multiplex PCR; TCRdb stores just in-frame clones and leaves some out. V, J and clone size derive from that table, while D and trimming were established from the DNA sequence. The table shows 250,000 or so clones, with more than 75% occurring only once.

This rearrangement joins TRBV19 to TRBJ1-1; weak D call: TRBD1 (6 bases). The sequence was collected from a woman aged 40 to 55 who had recovered from COVID-19. The sequenced material came from peripheral blood. This CDR3 is CASHHQGMNTEAFF. The CDR3 nucleotides read TGTGCCAGTCATCACCAGGGGATGAACACTGAAGCTTTCTTT.